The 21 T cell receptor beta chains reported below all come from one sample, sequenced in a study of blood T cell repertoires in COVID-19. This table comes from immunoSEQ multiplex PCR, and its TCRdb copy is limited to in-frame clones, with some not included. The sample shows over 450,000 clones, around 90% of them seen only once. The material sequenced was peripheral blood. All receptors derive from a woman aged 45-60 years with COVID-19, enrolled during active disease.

The CDR3 DNA is TGTGCCAGCAGCTACAGGGCCCCAAATTCACCCCTCCACTTT. Translation: CASSYRAPNSPLHF. This chain joins TRBV28 and TRBJ1-6; D possibly corresponds to TRBD1 (6 bases). The V gene's germline CDR1 is MDHEN and CDR2 SYDVKM. CDR3 length: 14 residues. Trimming took 6 bases from V and 7 from J, leaving 13 bases between them.

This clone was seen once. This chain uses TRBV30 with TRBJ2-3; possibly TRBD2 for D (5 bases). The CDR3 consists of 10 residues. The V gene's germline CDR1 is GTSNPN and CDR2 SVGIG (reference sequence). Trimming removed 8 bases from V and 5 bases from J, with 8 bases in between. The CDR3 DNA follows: TGTGCCCTACGGGAAGATACGCAGTATTTT. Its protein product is CALREDTQYF.

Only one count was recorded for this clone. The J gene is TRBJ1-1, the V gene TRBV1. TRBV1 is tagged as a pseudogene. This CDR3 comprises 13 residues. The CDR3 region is CTSSQEKNTEAFF. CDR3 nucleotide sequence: TGCACCAGCAGCCAGGAGAAGAACACTGAAGCTTTCTTT.

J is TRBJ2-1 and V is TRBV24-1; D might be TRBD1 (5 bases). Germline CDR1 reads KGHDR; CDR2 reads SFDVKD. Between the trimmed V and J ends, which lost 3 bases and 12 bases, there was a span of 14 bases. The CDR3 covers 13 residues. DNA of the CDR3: TGTGCCACCAGTGATCCCAGGGTTACAGGGCAGTTCTTC. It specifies CATSDPRVTGQFF.

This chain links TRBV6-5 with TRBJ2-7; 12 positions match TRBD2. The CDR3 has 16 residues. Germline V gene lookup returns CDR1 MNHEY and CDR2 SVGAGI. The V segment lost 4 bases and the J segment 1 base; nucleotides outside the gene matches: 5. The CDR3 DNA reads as TGTGCCAGCAGTTCAGGACTAGCGGGGACTTCCTACGAGCAGTACTTC. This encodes CASSSGLAGTSYEQYF.

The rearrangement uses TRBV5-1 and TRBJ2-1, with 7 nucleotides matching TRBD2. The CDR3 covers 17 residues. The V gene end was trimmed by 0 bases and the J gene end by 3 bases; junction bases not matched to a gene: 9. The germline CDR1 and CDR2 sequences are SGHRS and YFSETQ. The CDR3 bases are TGCGCCAGCAGCTTGGGTCGTTTTGGGGGGGACTACAATGAGCAGTTCTTC. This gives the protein CASSLGRFGGDYNEQFF.

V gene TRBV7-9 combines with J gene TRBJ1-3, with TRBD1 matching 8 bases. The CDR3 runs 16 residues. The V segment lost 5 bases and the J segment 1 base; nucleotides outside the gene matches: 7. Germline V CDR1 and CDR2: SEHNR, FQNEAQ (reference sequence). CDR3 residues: CASSLGQGRSGNTIYF. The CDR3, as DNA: TGTGCCAGCAGCCTCGGACAGGGAAGATCTGGAAACACCATATATTTT.

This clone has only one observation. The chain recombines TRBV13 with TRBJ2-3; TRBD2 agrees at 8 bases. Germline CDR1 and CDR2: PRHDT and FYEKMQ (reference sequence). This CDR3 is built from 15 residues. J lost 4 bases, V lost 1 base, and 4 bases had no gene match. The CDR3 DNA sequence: TGTGCCAGCAGCTTAGAAACGGGGGGGCCAGATACGCAGTATTTT. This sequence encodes CASSLETGGPDTQYF.

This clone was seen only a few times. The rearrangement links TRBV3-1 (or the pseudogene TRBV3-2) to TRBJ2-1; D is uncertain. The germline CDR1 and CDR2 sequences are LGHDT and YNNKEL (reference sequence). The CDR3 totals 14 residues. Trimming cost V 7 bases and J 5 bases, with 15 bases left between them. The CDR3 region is CASTGTYANNEQFF. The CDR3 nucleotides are TGTGCCAGCACCGGTACCTACGCTAACAATGAGCAGTTCTTC.

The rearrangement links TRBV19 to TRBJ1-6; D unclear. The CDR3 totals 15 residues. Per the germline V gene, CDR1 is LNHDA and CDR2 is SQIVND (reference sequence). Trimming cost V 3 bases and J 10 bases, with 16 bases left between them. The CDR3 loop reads CASSIAGVDTSPLHF. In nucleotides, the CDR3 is TGTGCCAGTAGTATCGCCGGGGTGGATACGTCACCCCTCCACTTT.

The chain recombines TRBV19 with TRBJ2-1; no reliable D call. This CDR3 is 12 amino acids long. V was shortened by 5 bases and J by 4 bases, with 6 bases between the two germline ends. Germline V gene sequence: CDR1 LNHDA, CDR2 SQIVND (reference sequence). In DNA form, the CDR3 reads TGTGCCAGTAGTCTACTTTACAATGAGCAGTTCTTC. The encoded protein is CASSLLYNEQFF. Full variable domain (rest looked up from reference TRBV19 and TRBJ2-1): DGGITQSPKYLFRKEGQNVTLSCEQNLNHDAMYWYRQDPGQGLRLIYYSQIVNDFQKGDIAEGYSVSREKKESFPLTVTSAQKNPTAFYLCASSLLYNEQFFGPGTRLTVL.

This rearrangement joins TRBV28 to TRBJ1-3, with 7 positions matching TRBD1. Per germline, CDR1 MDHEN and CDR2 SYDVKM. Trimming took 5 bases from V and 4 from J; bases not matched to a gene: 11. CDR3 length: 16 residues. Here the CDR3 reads CASSQGQTGEGNTIYF. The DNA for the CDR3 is TGTGCCAGCAGTCAGGGACAGACGGGTGAAGGAAACACCATATATTTT.

As DNA, the CDR3 is TGCGCCAGCAGCCAAGCAAGAGGAGACCCGAACACTGAAGCTTTCTTT. Translated: CASSQARGDPNTEAFF. The V gene is TRBV4-1, the J gene TRBJ1-1; D is undetermined. The V gene's germline CDR1 is MGHRA and CDR2 YSYEKL. The V gene lost 1 base and the J gene lost 1 base, with 13 bases spanning the gap. This CDR3 has 16 amino acids.

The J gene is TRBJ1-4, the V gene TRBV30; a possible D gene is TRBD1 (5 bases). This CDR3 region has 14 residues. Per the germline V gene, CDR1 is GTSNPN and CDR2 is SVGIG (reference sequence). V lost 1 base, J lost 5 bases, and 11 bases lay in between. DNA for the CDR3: TGTGCCTGGAGTGCCCAGGGAAGAAATGAAAAACTGTTTTTT. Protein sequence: CAWSAQGRNEKLFF.

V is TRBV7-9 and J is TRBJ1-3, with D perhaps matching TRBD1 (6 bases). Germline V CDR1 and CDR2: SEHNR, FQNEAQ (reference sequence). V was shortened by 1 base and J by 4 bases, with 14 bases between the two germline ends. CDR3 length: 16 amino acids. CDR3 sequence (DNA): TGTGCCAGCAGCTTAGGGGACCCAGGGGCCGGAAACACCATATATTTT. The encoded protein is CASSLGDPGAGNTIYF.

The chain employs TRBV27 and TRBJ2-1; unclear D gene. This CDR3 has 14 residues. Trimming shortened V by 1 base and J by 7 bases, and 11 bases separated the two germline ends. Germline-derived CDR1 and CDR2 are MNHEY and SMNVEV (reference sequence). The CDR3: CASSLWATRNEQFF. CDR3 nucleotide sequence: TGTGCCAGCAGTTTATGGGCAACGCGAAATGAGCAGTTCTTC.

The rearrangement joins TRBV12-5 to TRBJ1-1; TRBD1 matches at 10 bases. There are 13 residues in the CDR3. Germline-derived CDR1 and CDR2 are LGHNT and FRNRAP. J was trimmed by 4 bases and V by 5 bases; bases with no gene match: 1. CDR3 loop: CASGRTGGTEAFF. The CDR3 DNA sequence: TGTGCTAGTGGTCGGACAGGGGGCACTGAAGCTTTCTTT. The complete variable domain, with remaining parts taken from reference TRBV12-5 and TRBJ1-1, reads DARVTQTPRHKVTEMGQEVTMRCQPILGHNTVFWYRQTMMQGLELLAYFRNRAPLDDSGMPKDRFSAEMPDATLATLKIQPSEPRDSAVYFCASGRTGGTEAFFGQGTRLTVV.

The CDR3: CASSLDSLANTGELFF. CDR3 bases: TGCGCCAGCAGCCTGGACAGTCTCGCGAACACCGGGGAGCTGTTTTTT. V usage is TRBV5-1 and J usage is TRBJ2-2; a weak D match, TRBD1 (6 bases). The CDR3 is made up of 16 amino acids. The V gene's germline CDR1 is SGHRS and CDR2 YFSETQ. V lost 4 bases and J lost 0, with 13 bases in between.

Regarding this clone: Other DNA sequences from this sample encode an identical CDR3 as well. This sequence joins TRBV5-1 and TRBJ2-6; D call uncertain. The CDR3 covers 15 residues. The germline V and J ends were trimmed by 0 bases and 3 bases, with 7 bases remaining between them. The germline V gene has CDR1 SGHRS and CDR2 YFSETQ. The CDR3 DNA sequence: TGCGCCAGCAGCTTGGCCCTCAGTGGGGCCAACGTCCTGACTTTC. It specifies CASSLALSGANVLTF. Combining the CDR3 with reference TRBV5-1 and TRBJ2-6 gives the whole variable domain KAGVTQTPRYLIKTRGQQVTLSCSPISGHRSVSWYQQTPGQGLQFLFEYFSETQRNKGNFPGRFSGRQFSNSRSEMNVSTLELGDSALYLCASSLALSGANVLTFGAGSRLTVL.

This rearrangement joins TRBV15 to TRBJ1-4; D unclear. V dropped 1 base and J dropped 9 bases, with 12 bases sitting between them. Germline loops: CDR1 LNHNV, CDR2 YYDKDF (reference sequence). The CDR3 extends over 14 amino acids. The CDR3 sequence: CATSRGTVGKKLFF. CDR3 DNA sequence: TGTGCCACCAGCAGAGGGACTGTGGGGAAAAAACTGTTTTTT.

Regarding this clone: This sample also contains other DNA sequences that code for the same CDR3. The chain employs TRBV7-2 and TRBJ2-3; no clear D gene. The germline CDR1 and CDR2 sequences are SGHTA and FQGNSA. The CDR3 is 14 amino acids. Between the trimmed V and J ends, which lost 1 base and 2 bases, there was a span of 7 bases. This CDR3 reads CASSLGGLTDTQYF. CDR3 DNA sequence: TGTGCCAGCAGCTTAGGAGGCCTCACAGATACGCAGTATTTT.